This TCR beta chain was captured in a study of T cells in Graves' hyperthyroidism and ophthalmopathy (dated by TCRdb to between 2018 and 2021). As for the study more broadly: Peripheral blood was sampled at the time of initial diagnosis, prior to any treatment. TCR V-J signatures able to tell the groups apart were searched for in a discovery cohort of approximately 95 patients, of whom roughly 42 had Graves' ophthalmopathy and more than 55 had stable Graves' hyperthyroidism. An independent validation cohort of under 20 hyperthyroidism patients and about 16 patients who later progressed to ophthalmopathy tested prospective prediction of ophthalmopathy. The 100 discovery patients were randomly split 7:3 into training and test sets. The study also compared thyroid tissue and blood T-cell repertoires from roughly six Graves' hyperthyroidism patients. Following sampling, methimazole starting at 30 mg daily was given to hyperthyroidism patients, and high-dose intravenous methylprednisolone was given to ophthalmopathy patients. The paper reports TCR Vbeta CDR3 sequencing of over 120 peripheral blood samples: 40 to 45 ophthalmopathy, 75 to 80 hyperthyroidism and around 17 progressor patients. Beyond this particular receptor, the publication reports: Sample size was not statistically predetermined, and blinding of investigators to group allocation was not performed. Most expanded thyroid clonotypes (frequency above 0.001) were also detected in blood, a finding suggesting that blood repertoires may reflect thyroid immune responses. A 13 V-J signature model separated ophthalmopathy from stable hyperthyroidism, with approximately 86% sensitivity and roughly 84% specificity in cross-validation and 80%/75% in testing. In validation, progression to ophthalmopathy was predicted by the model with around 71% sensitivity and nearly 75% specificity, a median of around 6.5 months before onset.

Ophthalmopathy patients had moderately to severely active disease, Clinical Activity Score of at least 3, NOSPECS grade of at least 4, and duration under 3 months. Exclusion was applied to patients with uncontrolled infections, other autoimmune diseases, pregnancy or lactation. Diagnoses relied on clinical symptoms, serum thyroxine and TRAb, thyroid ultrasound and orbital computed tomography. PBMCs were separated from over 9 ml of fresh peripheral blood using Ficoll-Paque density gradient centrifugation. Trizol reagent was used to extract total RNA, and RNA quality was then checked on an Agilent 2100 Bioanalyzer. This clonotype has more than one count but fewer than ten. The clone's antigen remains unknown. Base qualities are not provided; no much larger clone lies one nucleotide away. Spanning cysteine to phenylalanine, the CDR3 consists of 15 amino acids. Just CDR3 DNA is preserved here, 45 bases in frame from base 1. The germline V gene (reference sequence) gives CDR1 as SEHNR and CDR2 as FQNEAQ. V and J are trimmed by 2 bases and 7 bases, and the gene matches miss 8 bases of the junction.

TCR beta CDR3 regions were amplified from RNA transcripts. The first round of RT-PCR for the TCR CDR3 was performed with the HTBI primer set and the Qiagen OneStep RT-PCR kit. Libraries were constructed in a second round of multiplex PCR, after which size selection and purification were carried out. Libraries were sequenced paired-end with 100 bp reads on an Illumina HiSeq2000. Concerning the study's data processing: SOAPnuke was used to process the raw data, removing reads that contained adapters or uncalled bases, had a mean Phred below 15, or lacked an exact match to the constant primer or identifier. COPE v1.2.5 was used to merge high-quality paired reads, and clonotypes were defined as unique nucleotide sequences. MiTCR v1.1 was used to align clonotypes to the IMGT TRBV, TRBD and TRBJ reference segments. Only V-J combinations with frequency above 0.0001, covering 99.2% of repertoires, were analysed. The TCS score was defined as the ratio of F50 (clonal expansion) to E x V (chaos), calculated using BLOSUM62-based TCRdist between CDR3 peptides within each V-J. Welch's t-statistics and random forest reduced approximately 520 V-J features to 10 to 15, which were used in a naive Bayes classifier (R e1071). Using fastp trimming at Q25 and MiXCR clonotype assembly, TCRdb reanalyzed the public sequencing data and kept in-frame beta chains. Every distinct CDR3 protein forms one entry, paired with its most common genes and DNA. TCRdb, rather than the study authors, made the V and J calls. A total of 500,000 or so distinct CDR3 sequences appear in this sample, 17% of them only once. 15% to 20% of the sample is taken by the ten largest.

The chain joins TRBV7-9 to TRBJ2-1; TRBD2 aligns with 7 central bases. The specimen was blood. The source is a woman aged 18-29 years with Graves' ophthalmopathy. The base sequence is TGTGCCAGCAGCTTAACCGGGGGGAGGGTTAATGAGCAGTTCTTC. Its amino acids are CASSLTGGRVNEQFF.